Reported below is one TCR beta chain. How the authors handled the data: Quantification of nucleated cells was approximated via reference gene primer amplification. The protocol was immunoSEQ multiplex PCR, while the TCRdb copy is restricted to in-frame clones and leaves out a portion. D and trimming were read from the DNA, whereas the V and J calls and clone size are those reported in that table. This sample has a few hundred thousand clones, with 89% found just once. The sample originates from a study of blood T cell repertoires in COVID-19. Study summary: The United States, Italy and Spain supplied acute and convalescent COVID-19 samples. Sample material is recorded as cDNA or gDNA derived from T cells, B-cell-depleted T cells, or PBMCs.

The ends were cut back, 1 base at V and 8 bases at J, with 11 bases in the middle. Germline CDR1 reads SGHVS; CDR2 reads FNYEAQ. The CDR3 consists of 14 residues. This sequence joins TRBV7-6 and TRBJ1-4; D perhaps matches TRBD1 (6 bases). What was sequenced was peripheral blood. This clonotype originated in a man aged 40-49 years with acute or convalescent COVID-19. The CDR3: CASSLVQGIEKLFF. The CDR3 DNA reads TGTGCCAGCAGCTTAGTTCAGGGGATCGAAAAACTGTTTTTT.